This TCR beta chain was retrieved from a study of blood T cell repertoires in COVID-19. The V gene's germline CDR1 is SGHDT and CDR2 YYEEEE. This CDR3 is built from 16 residues. J gave up 0 bases and V 4 bases, and 7 bases lay outside the gene matches. Categorization into cohorts depended on clinical history that participants reported. Donors in Cohort 3 who had recovered were those with two negative PCRs, healthcare professional clearance, or resolution of their symptoms. The assay was immunoSEQ multiplex PCR, and TCRdb's table has in-frame clones only and misses some. The data contain approximately 350,000 clones, 85% to 90% of them singletons.

Sample: PBMCs or T cells enriched from blood (not recorded which). This sequence joins TRBV5-6 and TRBJ2-1, with 7 bases aligning to TRBD2. This clonotype was sampled from a man aged 18-30 years who had recovered from COVID-19. This CDR3 is CASSIDLAASYNEQFF. The DNA of the CDR3 is TGTGCCAGCAGCATAGATCTAGCGGCCTCCTACAATGAGCAGTTCTTC.